The clone carrying this TCR beta chain turned up a few times. Its specificity is unknown. The sample originates from a study of cytomegalovirus exposure and HLA in healthy donors. Notes on the study in general: Later analysis identified several of the most significant clusters that appeared linked to common viral pathogens. It was assumed in the presence/absence analyses that sequencing depth was roughly uniform across donors.

Trimming pared 1 base from V and 6 bases from J, leaving 5 bases between. This CDR3 is built from 11 residues. CDR1 is SGHRS, CDR2 YFSETQ, per germline. The PCR contained 60 Vbeta and 13 Jbeta primers. Produced via immunoSEQ multiplex PCR; TCRdb's table is partial and in-frame only. This sample has under 150,000 clones, with 80% found just once. Each donor was healthy, and each was a bone marrow donor. This receptor was identified in a woman between 40 and 50 years old in good health and CMV-seronegative. The sequenced sample consisted of PBMCs. The rearrangement uses TRBV5-1 and TRBJ2-7; D is ambiguous. CDR3 loop: CASSLTGEQYF. In DNA, the CDR3 is TGCGCCAGCAGCTTGACCGGCGAGCAGTACTTC.